This T cell receptor (beta chain) derives from a study of CD4+ T cells in melanoma. TCRdb's copy holds only in-frame clones and misses some; the assay was immunoSEQ multiplex PCR. Among about 11,000 clones listed, more than 60% were seen once. General observations from the study: Neoantigen-specific CD4+ T cells in melanoma reportedly had diverse differentiation states. CD8+ T cell, macrophage and B cell function reportedly correlated with neoantigen-specific CD4+ T cells.

In regard to this clone: What it binds is unknown.

This CDR3 is built from 14 residues. Trimming removed 6 bases from V and 6 bases from J, with 15 bases in between. The germline gives CDR1 MNHEY, CDR2 SVGAGI. This TCR came from a human donor with melanoma. The sequenced material came from cells from a culture (not recorded whether cultured in vitro). The gene calls are TRBV6-5 and TRBJ1-3; no definite D call. CDR3 DNA sequence: TGTGCCAGCAGATCCGCGGGTTTGCCAAACACCATATATTTT. As protein: CASRSAGLPNTIYF.